The 27 T cell receptor beta chains reported below all come from one sample, sequenced in a study of blood T cell repertoires in COVID-19. Here immunoSEQ multiplex PCR was the method, and the copy in TCRdb shows in-frame clones only, minus some. The repertoire holds around 260,000 clones, with roughly 85% as singletons. Material: peripheral blood. These receptors all stem from a woman in her forties or fifties who had recovered from COVID-19.

The chain carries TRBV5-1 and TRBJ2-5; TRBD1 agrees at 7 bases. Germline CDR1 and CDR2: SGHRS and YFSETQ. This CDR3 spans 15 amino acids. The V segment lost 1 base and the J segment 1 base; nucleotides outside the gene matches: 4. The CDR3 region has the DNA TGCGCCAGCAGCTTGCTAGGACAGGCCCAAGAGACCCAGTACTTC. Translated, it gives CASSLLGQAQETQYF.

This chain links TRBV11-2 with TRBJ2-2; 11 bases align to TRBD2. Trimming removed 0 bases from V and 7 bases from J; junction bases left unmatched: 7. Germline V CDR1 and CDR2: SGHAT, FQNNGV. The CDR3 is 17 amino acids. The CDR3 sequence: CASSLDHPSGGSGELFF. The CDR3 DNA reads TGTGCCAGCAGCTTAGATCACCCTAGCGGGGGGAGCGGGGAGCTGTTTTTT.

The chain couples TRBV6-6 to TRBJ1-1; no firm D call. Trimming pared 5 bases from V and 1 base from J, leaving 8 bases between. The CDR3 has 13 residues. Per the germline V gene, CDR1 is MNHNY and CDR2 is SVGAGI (reference sequence). The CDR3 sequence: CASSRETNTEAFF. CDR3 in DNA: TGTGCCAGCAGTCGGGAGACGAACACTGAAGCTTTCTTT.

This clone was found a few times. The chain combines TRBV6-5 with TRBJ1-3; D unresolved. V gave up 8 bases and J gave up 3 bases, with 17 bases separating them. This CDR3 comprises 15 residues. In germline, CDR1 is MNHEY, CDR2 SVGAGI. The CDR3 spells CASRSYRVLGNTIYF. The CDR3 coding sequence is TGTGCCAGCCGCTCATACCGAGTCCTTGGAAACACCATATATTTT.

This clone showed up just a few times. The V call is TRBV7-3, the J call TRBJ2-7; TRBD2 aligns across 9 bases. Per the germline V gene, CDR1 is SGHTA and CDR2 is FQGTGA. This CDR3 has 13 residues. Losses at the gene ends were 4 bases for V and 6 bases for J; bases not matched to a gene: 4. The CDR3 DNA reads TGTGCCAGCAGCTCCAGCGGGGGGCCCGAGCAGTACTTC. Its protein product is CASSSSGGPEQYF.

The sample holds one count of this clone. V and J are TRBV5-1 and TRBJ2-5; D is uncertain. V was pared by 0 bases and J by 9 bases, with 12 bases between. The CDR3 contains 13 residues. Germline V lookup: CDR1 SGHRS, CDR2 YFSETQ. The CDR3 region has the DNA TGCGCCAGCAGCTTGGCTGGCAGGTCGTCCCAGTACTTC. As protein: CASSLAGRSSQYF.

The chain joins TRBV18 to TRBJ1-2; perhaps TRBD1 as D (6 bases). Germline V gives CDR1 KGHSH, CDR2 LQKENI. Deletions cut 2 bases from V and 1 base from J, with 11 bases between. The CDR3 is made up of 15 amino acids. The CDR3 DNA reads as TGTGCCAGCTCACCAGGACAGTCCGTTAACTATGGCTACACCTTC. This gives the protein CASSPGQSVNYGYTF.

The chain links TRBV6-5 to TRBJ2-7; the match to TRBD2 covers 8 bases. The CDR3 has 15 residues. Per germline, CDR1 MNHEY and CDR2 SVGAGI. V trimming: 7 bases; J trimming: 1 base; junction bases outside the gene matches: 9. The CDR3 coding sequence is TGTGCCAGCACACAAGCGGGGGCTACGTCCTACGAGCAGTACTTC. This encodes CASTQAGATSYEQYF.

V is TRBV27 and J is TRBJ1-6, with D possibly being TRBD1 (5 bases). V dropped 5 bases and J dropped 6 bases, with 17 bases sitting between them. The germline CDR1 and CDR2 sequences are MNHEY and SMNVEV (reference sequence). The length of the CDR3 is 16 residues. Here the CDR3 DNA reads TGTGCCAGCAGTCTGGGGGAGGGCCGGCGTAATTCACCCCTCCACTTT. As protein: CASSLGEGRRNSPLHF.

The V call is TRBV9, the J call TRBJ2-3; weak D call: TRBD2 (6 bases). From germline, CDR1 is SGDLS and CDR2 YYNGEE. Trimming shortened V by 0 bases and J by 0 bases, and 8 bases separated the two germline ends. The CDR3 covers 15 residues. DNA of the CDR3: TGTGCCAGCAGCGTAGAACGGGGGAGCACAGATACGCAGTATTTT. Translated, it gives CASSVERGSTDTQYF. Full variable domain (remainder filled in from reference TRBV9 and TRBJ2-3): DSGVTQTPKHLITATGQRVTLRCSPRSGDLSVYWYQQSLDQGLQFLIQYYNGEERAKGNILERFSAQQFPDLHSELNLSSLELGDSALYFCASSVERGSTDTQYFGPGTRLTVL.

The chain couples TRBV7-2 to TRBJ1-2, with TRBD1 as a possible D gene (6 bases). This CDR3 is built from 13 residues. Trimming took off 3 bases at V and 8 bases at J, with 13 bases between the two ends. The V gene's germline CDR1 is SGHTA and CDR2 FQGNSA. The CDR3 nucleotides are TGTGCCAGCAGCTTCCAGGGGAGGGAGGGCTACACCTTC. It specifies CASSFQGREGYTF.

The V and J genes are TRBV7-9 and TRBJ1-6; 8 bases are a match to TRBD1. CDR3 size: 14 residues. Unmatched junction bases numbered 6, after V lost 5 bases and J lost 9 bases. Germline-derived CDR1 and CDR2 are SEHNR and FQNEAQ (reference sequence). CDR3 protein: CASSQTGAGSPLHF. CDR3 nucleotides: TGTGCCAGCAGCCAGACAGGGGCAGGTTCACCCCTCCACTTT.

The table lists this clone with a few counts. V is TRBV24-1 and J is TRBJ2-5; TRBD2 is a possible D gene (6 bases). Trimming removed 2 bases at V and 5 bases at J, with 14 bases between. CDR1 KGHDR and CDR2 SFDVKD come from the germline V gene. This CDR3 spans 15 amino acids. The CDR3 DNA follows: TGTGCCACCAGTGATTCTTCGGGGGTCAGGGAGACCCAGTACTTC. This gives the protein CATSDSSGVRETQYF.

The V gene is TRBV3-1 (or the pseudogene TRBV3-2), the J gene TRBJ2-1, with TRBD2 matching 9 bases. This CDR3 has 15 residues. The ends lost 8 bases at V and 4 bases at J; junction bases unmatched: 9. The germline gives CDR1 LGHDT, CDR2 YNNKEL (reference sequence). CDR3 DNA: TGTGCCAGCCAATGGCTAGCGGGATTTTACAATGAGCAGTTCTTC. This sequence encodes CASQWLAGFYNEQFF.

The rearrangement uses TRBV29-1 and TRBJ2-7; maybe TRBD2 (6 bases). The V gene lost 4 bases and the J gene lost 4 bases, with 14 bases spanning the gap. The germline V gene encodes CDR1 SQVTM and CDR2 ANQGSEA. The CDR3 is made up of 13 amino acids. For the CDR3, the DNA is TGCAGCGTTGGTCCTAGCGCCGGGTACGAGCAGTACTTC. It translates to CSVGPSAGYEQYF.

This rearrangement joins TRBV5-1 to TRBJ2-7; possible D gene TRBD1, 6 bases. CDR3 length: 14 amino acids. Germline CDR1 is SGHRS and CDR2 is YFSETQ. Trimming shortened V by 3 bases and J by 4 bases, and 14 bases separated the two germline ends. The CDR3 coding sequence is TGCGCCAGCAGCTCGGCGGACAGTTTTTACGAGCAGTACTTC. Its protein product is CASSSADSFYEQYF.

The chain recombines TRBV7-2 with TRBJ2-1, with TRBD1 as a possible D gene (6 bases). Germline CDR1 SGHTA, CDR2 FQGNSA. V lost 3 bases to trimming and J lost 6 bases, with 15 bases between them. This CDR3 is 15 amino acids long. CDR3 DNA sequence: TGTGCCAGCAGCTTTCGACAGGTTGTTGTCAATGAGCAGTTCTTC. This codes for CASSFRQVVVNEQFF.

This rearrangement joins TRBV7-2 to TRBJ2-7; 9 bases map to TRBD1. V shed 1 base and J 2 bases; nucleotides not matched to a gene: 3. This CDR3 comprises 15 residues. Germline CDR1 SGHTA, CDR2 FQGNSA. CDR3 region: CASSLVDRGAYEQYF. CDR3 sequence (DNA): TGTGCCAGCAGCTTAGTAGACAGGGGGGCCTACGAGCAGTACTTC.

The rearrangement uses TRBV27 and TRBJ2-3; 16 bases map to TRBD2. CDR1 and CDR2 (germline): MNHEY, SMNVEV (reference sequence). The CDR3 runs to 18 residues. V lost 6 bases, J lost 5 bases, and 11 bases stayed unmatched. As DNA, the CDR3 is TGTGCCAGCAGAACTCTTGGGACTAGCGGGAGGGCCGAAGATACGCAGTATTTT. Protein: CASRTLGTSGRAEDTQYF.

This rearrangement joins TRBV21-1 to TRBJ1-4. TRBV21-1 is deemed a pseudogene. The CDR3 covers 11 residues. CDR3: CASREAEKLFF. The CDR3 coding sequence is TGTGCCAGCAGAGAGGCTGAAAAACTGTTTTTT.

The chain uses TRBV3-1 (or the pseudogene TRBV3-2) and TRBJ2-6; TRBD1 agrees at 7 bases. This CDR3 has 19 residues. The trim removed 3 bases at V and 1 base at J, leaving 12 bases unmatched. CDR1 and CDR2 from the germline V gene are LGHDT and YNNKEL (reference sequence). CDR3 DNA sequence: TGTGCCAGCAGCCAGAATGACAGGGCCCCTAGGTCTGGGGCCAACGTCCTGACTTTC. Translating it yields CASSQNDRAPRSGANVLTF.

This sequence joins TRBV18 and TRBJ2-5; 9 bases agree with TRBD2. The CDR3 consists of 16 residues. CDR1 and CDR2 from the germline V gene are KGHSH and LQKENI. Trimming removed 3 bases from V and 3 bases from J; junction bases left unmatched: 8. CDR3: CASSPQLAGGKETQYF. In DNA form, the CDR3 reads TGTGCCAGCTCACCTCAACTAGCGGGTGGAAAAGAGACCCAGTACTTC.

The gene calls are TRBV7-2 and TRBJ2-7, with 9 bases lining up with TRBD1. Germline V lookup: CDR1 SGHTA, CDR2 FQGNSA. The CDR3 sequence is 15 residues long. J was trimmed by 8 bases and V by 1 base; bases with no gene match: 9. CDR3 in DNA: TGTGCCAGCAGCTTAGGTCTGAGACAGGGGGTTCAGCAGTACTTC. This encodes CASSLGLRQGVQQYF.

The rearrangement joins TRBV5-5 to TRBJ1-4; TRBD1 might be the D (6 bases). The germline V gene has CDR1 SGHKS and CDR2 YYEKEE (reference sequence). The germline V and J ends were trimmed by 0 bases and 4 bases, with 13 bases remaining between them. The CDR3 is made up of 16 amino acids. For the CDR3, the DNA is TGTGCCAGCAGCTTGGCCGGGGGGGCGAATAATGAAAAACTGTTTTTT. This encodes CASSLAGGANNEKLFF.

The chain combines TRBV18 with TRBJ2-4, with D possibly matching TRBD2 (5 bases). The V end was cut by 3 bases, the J end by 7 bases, with 16 bases between. Looked up from germline, CDR1 is KGHSH and CDR2 is LQKENI. The CDR3 loop spans 15 amino acids. In DNA form, the CDR3 reads TGTGCCAGCTCACCTTTTGAGGGAGCGAGCAACATTCAGTACTTC. Translating gives CASSPFEGASNIQYF.

The gene calls are TRBV5-8 and TRBJ2-7; possibly TRBD1 for D (6 bases). Trimming removed 0 bases at V and 0 bases at J, with 16 bases between. The CDR3 length is 17 residues. Germline CDR1 and CDR2: SGHTS and YDEGEE. CDR3 in amino acids: CASSLVLNTGISYEQYF. The CDR3 DNA reads TGTGCCAGCAGCTTGGTCCTCAACACAGGGATCTCCTACGAGCAGTACTTC. Full variable domain (missing parts from reference TRBV5-8 and TRBJ2-7): EAGVTQSPTHLIKTRGQQATLRCSPISGHTSVYWYQQALGLGLQFLLWYDEGEERNRGNFPPRFSGRQFPNYSSELNVNALELEDSALYLCASSLVLNTGISYEQYFGPGTRLTVT.

The chain combines TRBV5-1 with TRBJ2-7; TRBD2 agrees at 14 bases. The CDR3 runs 18 residues. CDR1 is SGHRS and CDR2 is YFSETQ in the germline V gene. The J segment lost 4 bases and the V segment lost 4 bases, leaving 13 bases of the junction unmatched. CDR3 amino acids: CASSGQTSGGAYGYEQYF. In DNA, the CDR3 is TGCGCCAGCAGCGGCCAGACTAGCGGGGGGGCTTACGGGTACGAGCAGTACTTC.